This T cell receptor (beta chain) stems from a study of early T cells in non-severe SARS-CoV-2 infection. Overall study context: Chains from this unsorted whole-blood bulk RNA could not be paired. Study-level points and caveats: VDJdb matches were skewed toward anti-spike CD8 T cell responses.

Unique molecular identifiers were added to individual cDNA molecules. One entry per CDR3 protein, called by TCRdb with MiXCR from the 5' RACE reads. The data contain under 70,000 distinct CDR3 sequences, 13% of them singletons. This CDR3 contains 15 residues. Germline V CDR1 and CDR2: DFQATT, SNEGSKA (reference sequence). The germline V and J ends were trimmed by 1 base and 0 bases, with 7 bases remaining between them. Points on this clonotype: Its matching antigen is unknown.

The input for sequencing was whole blood, taken at baseline. The receptor comes from an adult who was a healthcare worker with PCR-confirmed SARS-CoV-2 infection or an uninfected control (not recorded which). This chain uses TRBV20-1 with TRBJ1-6; D is unresolved. In DNA form, the CDR3 reads TGCAGTGCTAGAGTCCATAGCTCCTATAATTCACCCCTCCACTTT. This codes for CSARVHSSYNSPLHF.